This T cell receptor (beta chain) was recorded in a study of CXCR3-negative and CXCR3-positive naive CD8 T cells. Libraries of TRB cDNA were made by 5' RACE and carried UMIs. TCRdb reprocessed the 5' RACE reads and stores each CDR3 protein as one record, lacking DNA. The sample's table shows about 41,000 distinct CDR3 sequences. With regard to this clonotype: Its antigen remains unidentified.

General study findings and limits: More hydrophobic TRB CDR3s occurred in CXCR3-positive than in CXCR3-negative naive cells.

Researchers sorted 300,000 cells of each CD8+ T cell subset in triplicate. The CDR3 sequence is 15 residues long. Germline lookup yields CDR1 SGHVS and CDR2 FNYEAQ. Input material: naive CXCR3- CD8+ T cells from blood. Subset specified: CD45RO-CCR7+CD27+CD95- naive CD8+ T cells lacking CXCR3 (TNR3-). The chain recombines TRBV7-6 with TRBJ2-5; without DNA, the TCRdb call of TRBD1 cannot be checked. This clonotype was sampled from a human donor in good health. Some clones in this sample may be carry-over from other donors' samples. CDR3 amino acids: CASSPDNNWAETQYF. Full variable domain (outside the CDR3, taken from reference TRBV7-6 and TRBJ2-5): GAGVSQSPRYKVTKRGQDVALRCDPISGHVSLYWYRQALGQGPEFLTYFNYEAQQDKSGLPNDRFSAERPEGSISTLTIQRTEQRDSAMYRCASSPDNNWAETQYFGPGTRLLVL.